In its sample, the clone carrying this T cell receptor (beta chain) was seen many times. In the library, each TCR cDNA molecule bore its own unique molecular identifier. TCRdb itself ran the 5' RACE reads through MiXCR, one entry per CDR3 protein. The table lists about 120,000 distinct CDR3 sequences, 12% of them singletons. The data derive from a study of spatial heterogeneity in lung cancer. On the study more broadly: Sequence detection consistently recorded a greater number of beta-chain than alpha-chain sequences.

Per the germline V gene, CDR1 is SGHRS and CDR2 is YFSETQ. The CDR3 sequence is 15 residues long. V was shortened by 0 bases and J by 6 bases, with 13 bases between the two germline ends. Sample time point: blood at routine non-recurrence follow-up after resection. Unsorted tumor, nontumor lung tissue or cryopreserved PBMC supplied the whole RNA. The genes are TRBV5-1 and TRBJ1-5; D might be TRBD1 (6 bases). This sequence was found in a male donor with early-stage non-small cell lung cancer. Specimen: PBMCs, collected at follow-up. CDR3: CASSLGGTSTQPQHF. As DNA, the CDR3 is TGCGCCAGCAGCTTGGGGGGGACATCTACTCAGCCCCAGCATTTT. The full variable domain, in which reference TRBV5-1 and TRBJ1-5 provide the parts outside the CDR3, is KAGVTQTPRYLIKTRGQQVTLSCSPISGHRSVSWYQQTPGQGLQFLFEYFSETQRNKGNFPGRFSGRQFSNSRSEMNVSTLELGDSALYLCASSLGGTSTQPQHFGDGTRLSIL.